The 22 T cell receptor beta chains below all came from one sample that was sequenced in a study of sequential checkpoint blockade in melanoma. The treatment: randomized to nivolumab then ipilimumab (arm A) or the reverse (arm B). Some clones are missing from TCRdb's copy, which holds only in-frame ones; the method was immunoSEQ multiplex PCR. The data hold fewer than 45,000 clones, with roughly 88% observed a single time. Sequenced here: CD8+ T cells sorted from blood (inferred from file names), sampled from a patient given nivolumab and ipilimumab in sequence. Receptor source: a human donor with melanoma.

This chain connects TRBV19 to TRBJ2-7, with 7 bases aligning to TRBD1. The CDR3 has 14 amino acids. The V segment lost 4 bases and the J segment 3 bases; nucleotides outside the gene matches: 6. The germline gives CDR1 LNHDA, CDR2 SQIVND (reference sequence). The CDR3 reads CASSTRDSGYEQYF. CDR3 sequence (DNA): TGTGCCAGTAGTACCCGGGACAGTGGCTACGAGCAGTACTTC.

This chain connects TRBV5-8 to TRBJ2-5; D is perhaps TRBD2 (5 bases). CDR3 length: 14 amino acids. Germline CDR1 reads SGHTS; CDR2 reads YDEGEE. Between the trimmed V and J ends, which lost 10 bases and 1 base, there was a span of 17 bases. CDR3 DNA: TGTGCCGCCAGCCTCGGGGTGCTCCAAGAGACCCAGTACTTC. Residues: CAASLGVLQETQYF.

The rearrangement links TRBV6-5 to TRBJ2-7, with D maybe TRBD1 (6 bases). The CDR3 has 14 amino acids. V lost 0 bases, J lost 3 bases, and 9 bases lay in between. CDR1 is MNHEY, CDR2 SVGAGI, per germline. The chain's CDR3 is CASSYSQGFYEQYF. In DNA, the CDR3 is TGTGCCAGCAGTTACTCACAGGGATTCTACGAGCAGTACTTC.

The rearrangement uses TRBV14 and TRBJ2-1, with D maybe TRBD1 (6 bases). The ends were cut back, 2 bases at V and 7 bases at J, with 12 bases in the middle. CDR3 length: 14 amino acids. Germline V gene sequence: CDR1 SGHDN, CDR2 FVKESK. CDR3 sequence reads: CASSQWAGENEQFF. CDR3 DNA sequence: TGTGCCAGCAGCCAATGGGCAGGGGAAAATGAGCAGTTCTTC. The entire variable domain, with the rest obtained from reference TRBV14 and TRBJ2-1, is as follows: EAGVTQFPSHSVIEKGQTVTLRCDPISGHDNLYWYRRVMGKEIKFLLHFVKESKQDESGMPNNRFLAERTGGTYSTLKVQPAELEDSGVYFCASSQWAGENEQFFGPGTRLTVL.

This clone has just a few counts. This chain links TRBV7-9 with TRBJ1-5; D remains ambiguous. The CDR3 spans 12 residues. V gave up 5 bases and J gave up 4 bases, with 6 bases separating them. Germline CDR1 SEHNR, CDR2 FQNEAQ (reference sequence). The CDR3 DNA reads as TGTGCCAGCAGCCCAGATAATCAGCCCCAGCATTTT. This gives the protein CASSPDNQPQHF. The full variable domain, with the rest looked up from reference TRBV7-9 and TRBJ1-5, is DTGVSQNPRHKITKRGQNVTFRCDPISEHNRLYWYRQTLGQGPEFLTYFQNEAQLEKSRLLSDRFSAERPKGSFSTLEIQRTEQGDSAMYLCASSPDNQPQHFGDGTRLSIL.

The chain links TRBV7-2 to TRBJ2-5; TRBD2 matches at 11 bases. CDR1 SGHTA and CDR2 FQGNSA come from the germline V gene. This CDR3 has 17 residues. Trimming took 1 base from V and 5 from J; bases not matched to a gene: 9. The CDR3 bases are TGTGCCAGCAGCTTAGGGGGTCGACTAGCGGGAAGGGAGACCCAGTACTTC. It is translated as CASSLGGRLAGRETQYF.

This clone occurred a few times. J is TRBJ1-5 and V is TRBV7-2; 9 positions match TRBD1. The trim removed 5 bases at V and 7 bases at J, leaving 9 bases unmatched. CDR3 length: 15 amino acids. The germline gives CDR1 SGHTA, CDR2 FQGNSA. DNA of the CDR3: TGTGCCAGCAGCCCTCTGACAGGGGGAGGCCAGCCCCAGCATTTT. Translated, it gives CASSPLTGGGQPQHF.

The chain couples TRBV18 to TRBJ1-5; 10 bases fit TRBD1. The CDR3 totals 14 residues. Unmatched junction bases numbered 5, after V lost 5 bases and J lost 7 bases. The germline V gene encodes CDR1 KGHSH and CDR2 LQKENI. CDR3 nucleotides: TGTGCCAGCTCAGGGGACAGGGGATTCCAGCCCCAGCATTTT. As protein: CASSGDRGFQPQHF. The complete variable domain, with remaining parts taken from reference TRBV18 and TRBJ1-5, reads NAGVMQNPRHLVRRRGQEARLRCSPMKGHSHVYWYRQLPEEGLKFMVYLQKENIIDESGMPKERFSAEFPKEGPSILRIQQVVRGDSAAYFCASSGDRGFQPQHFGDGTRLSIL.

The chain joins TRBV28 to TRBJ2-5; no clear D gene. The CDR3 sequence is 14 residues long. V dropped 5 bases and J dropped 1 base, with 11 bases sitting between them. Per germline, CDR1 MDHEN and CDR2 SYDVKM. In DNA, the CDR3 is TGTGCCAGCAGTCCCCGGGTGCGCCAAGAGACCCAGTACTTC. Its translation: CASSPRVRQETQYF. The whole variable domain, filled in from reference TRBV28 and TRBJ2-5, reads DVKVTQSSRYLVKRTGEKVFLECVQDMDHENMFWYRQDPGLGLRLIYFSYDVKMKEKGDIPEGYSVSREKKERFSLILESASTNQTSMYLCASSPRVRQETQYFGPGTRLLVL.

The chain has TRBV7-9 and TRBJ2-5; 8 bases are a match to TRBD1. Germline loops: CDR1 SEHNR, CDR2 FQNEAQ (reference sequence). V shed 5 bases, J shed 4 bases, and the junction held 6 bases outside the gene matches. There are 14 residues in the CDR3. The CDR3 DNA sequence: TGTGCCAGCAGCAAAGCAGGGGGCAGAGAGACCCAGTACTTC. This encodes CASSKAGGRETQYF.

The chain recombines TRBV27 with TRBJ2-1; D uncertain. The CDR3 has 11 amino acids. In germline, CDR1 is MNHEY, CDR2 SMNVEV (reference sequence). V shed 4 bases and J shed 9 bases, with 7 bases lying between them. CDR3 bases: TGTGCCAGCAGTTCCGGGTCTGAGCAGTTCTTC. It codes for CASSSGSEQFF.

Comments on this clone: Distinct nucleotide sequences in the sample also encode this CDR3. This chain uses TRBV28 with TRBJ1-5; 9 positions match TRBD1. CDR3 length: 14 amino acids. Germline V lookup: CDR1 MDHEN, CDR2 SYDVKM. Trimming removed 10 bases from V and 6 bases from J; junction bases left unmatched: 10. The CDR3 loop is CATRQGGLGQPQHF. In DNA, the CDR3 is TGTGCCACTAGACAGGGGGGTTTGGGTCAGCCCCAGCATTTT.

The chain uses TRBV19 and TRBJ2-7, with D possibly being TRBD1 (6 bases). V was shortened by 4 bases and J by 6 bases, with 10 bases between the two germline ends. The CDR3 length is 12 residues. Germline CDR1 is LNHDA and CDR2 is SQIVND (reference sequence). The CDR3 DNA reads as TGTGCCAGTAGTAACAGGGCCCTCGAGCAGTACTTC. It yields the protein CASSNRALEQYF.

This chain uses TRBV6-1 with TRBJ1-5, with 9 bases that match TRBD1. With V trimmed by 1 base and J by 4 bases, 5 bases remained unmatched. The CDR3 contains 16 residues. Germline V CDR1 and CDR2: MNHNS, SASEGT. CDR3 DNA sequence: TGTGCCAGCAGTGAAGAGGTTGGGACAGGGAATCAGCCCCAGCATTTT. It codes for CASSEEVGTGNQPQHF.

Only one count was recorded for this clone. The V and J genes are TRBV6-5 and TRBJ1-4; 9 nucleotides agree with TRBD1. J gave up 2 bases and V 3 bases, and 4 bases lay outside the gene matches. From germline, CDR1 is MNHEY and CDR2 SVGAGI. There are 16 residues in the CDR3. CDR3 loop: CASSYLTGGTNEKLFF. The CDR3 coding sequence is TGTGCCAGCAGTTATCTCACAGGGGGCACTAATGAAAAACTGTTTTTT.

This clone was observed once. The chain uses TRBV28 and TRBJ1-4; no firm D call. Trimming stripped 2 bases from V and 7 bases from J, with 17 bases between. Looked up from germline, CDR1 is MDHEN and CDR2 is SYDVKM. This CDR3 region has 16 residues. CDR3 coding DNA: TGTGCCAGCAGTTTAGGTTCCGGAGTCCTCCGTGAAAAACTGTTTTTT. This encodes CASSLGSGVLREKLFF.

The chain has TRBV11-2 and TRBJ2-5; 7 nucleotides agree with TRBD2. The CDR3 has 15 amino acids. The germline V gene has CDR1 SGHAT and CDR2 FQNNGV. V trimming: 2 bases; J trimming: 5 bases; junction bases outside the gene matches: 8. The CDR3 DNA reads as TGTGCCAGCAGCTTAAGGACTAGATATTCTGAGACCCAGTACTTC. Translated: CASSLRTRYSETQYF.

This clone has just a few counts. This chain connects TRBV19 to TRBJ1-5; unclear D gene. The germline V gene has CDR1 LNHDA and CDR2 SQIVND (reference sequence). The CDR3 is 14 amino acids. Trimming stripped 2 bases from V and 0 bases from J, with 5 bases between. CDR3 sequence: CASSILVSNQPQHF. Here the CDR3 DNA reads TGTGCCAGTAGTATACTTGTTAGCAATCAGCCCCAGCATTTT.

The chain uses TRBV28 and TRBJ2-7, with 11 bases matching TRBD1. Germline loops: CDR1 MDHEN, CDR2 SYDVKM. The CDR3 covers 16 residues. J gave up 6 bases and V 5 bases, and 12 bases lay outside the gene matches. The CDR3 reads CASSTDRGPVASEQYF. For the CDR3, the DNA is TGTGCCAGCAGTACGGACAGGGGGCCTGTCGCTTCCGAGCAGTACTTC. The full variable domain, its missing parts supplied by reference TRBV28 and TRBJ2-7, is DVKVTQSSRYLVKRTGEKVFLECVQDMDHENMFWYRQDPGLGLRLIYFSYDVKMKEKGDIPEGYSVSREKKERFSLILESASTNQTSMYLCASSTDRGPVASEQYFGPGTRLTVT.

The chain couples TRBV7-3 to TRBJ2-2; 7 bases are shared with TRBD2. The junction had 5 bases not matched to a gene; V was cut back by 1 base and J by 6 bases. This CDR3 has 15 amino acids. Germline lookup yields CDR1 SGHTA and CDR2 FQGTGA. CDR3 loop: CASSLIGAGAGELFF. DNA for the CDR3: TGTGCCAGCAGCTTAATAGGGGCGGGGGCCGGGGAGCTGTTTTTT.

The chain uses TRBV7-2 and TRBJ2-3; the D gene is possibly TRBD2 (5 bases). This CDR3 contains 17 residues. Trimming removed 1 base from V and 2 bases from J, with 16 bases in between. Germline CDR1 SGHTA, CDR2 FQGNSA. CDR3 DNA sequence: TGTGCCAGCAGCTTAGACCCCGCAACTAGGGCCACAGATACGCAGTATTTT. Protein: CASSLDPATRATDTQYF.

This clone was counted a single time. CDR3 sequence reads: CASSLGGWAEAFF. The CDR3 DNA sequence: TGTGCCAGTAGTTTGGGGGGGTGGGCTGAAGCTTTCTTT. The chain joins TRBV19 to TRBJ1-1, with D possibly being TRBD1 (5 bases). With 5 bases removed from V and 6 bases from J, the gap between germline ends came to 13 bases. CDR3 size: 13 residues. Looked up from germline, CDR1 is LNHDA and CDR2 is SQIVND (reference sequence).